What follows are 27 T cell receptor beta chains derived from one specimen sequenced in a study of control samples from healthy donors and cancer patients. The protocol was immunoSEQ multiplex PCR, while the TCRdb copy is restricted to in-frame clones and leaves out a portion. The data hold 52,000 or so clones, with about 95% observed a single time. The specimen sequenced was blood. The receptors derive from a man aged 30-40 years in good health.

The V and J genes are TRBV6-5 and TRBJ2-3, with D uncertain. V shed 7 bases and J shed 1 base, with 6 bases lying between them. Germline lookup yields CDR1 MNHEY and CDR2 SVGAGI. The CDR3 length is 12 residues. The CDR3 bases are TGTGCCAGCAACTCCCGCACAGATACGCAGTATTTT. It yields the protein CASNSRTDTQYF.

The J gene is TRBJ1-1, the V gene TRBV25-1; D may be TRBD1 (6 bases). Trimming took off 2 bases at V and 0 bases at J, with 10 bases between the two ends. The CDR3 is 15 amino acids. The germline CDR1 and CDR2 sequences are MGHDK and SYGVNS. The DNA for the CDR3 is TGTGCCAGCAGTGAAGACAGGCTCATGAACACTGAAGCTTTCTTT. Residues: CASSEDRLMNTEAFF. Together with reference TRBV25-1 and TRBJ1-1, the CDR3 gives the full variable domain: EADIYQTPRYLVIGTGKKITLECSQTMGHDKMYWYQQDPGMELHLIHYSYGVNSTEKGDLSSESTVSRIRTEHFPLTLESARPSHTSQYLCASSEDRLMNTEAFFGQGTRLTVV.

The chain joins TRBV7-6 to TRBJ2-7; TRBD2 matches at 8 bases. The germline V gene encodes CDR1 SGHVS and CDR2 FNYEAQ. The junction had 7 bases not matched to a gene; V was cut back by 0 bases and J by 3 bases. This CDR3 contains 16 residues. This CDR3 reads CASSLAAAGADYEQYF. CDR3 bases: TGTGCCAGCAGCTTAGCGGCAGCGGGAGCAGACTACGAGCAGTACTTC. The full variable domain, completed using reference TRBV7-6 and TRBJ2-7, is GAGVSQSPRYKVTKRGQDVALRCDPISGHVSLYWYRQALGQGPEFLTYFNYEAQQDKSGLPNDRFSAERPEGSISTLTIQRTEQRDSAMYRCASSLAAAGADYEQYFGPGTRLTVT.

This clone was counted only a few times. The CDR3 here is CATGGNGNTIYF. The CDR3 bases are TGTGCCACCGGGGGGAATGGAAACACCATATATTTT. The V call is TRBV24-1, the J call TRBJ1-3, with D maybe TRBD1 (5 bases). There are 12 residues in the CDR3. Trimming removed 9 bases from V and 3 bases from J, with 8 bases in between. CDR1 KGHDR and CDR2 SFDVKD come from the germline V gene.

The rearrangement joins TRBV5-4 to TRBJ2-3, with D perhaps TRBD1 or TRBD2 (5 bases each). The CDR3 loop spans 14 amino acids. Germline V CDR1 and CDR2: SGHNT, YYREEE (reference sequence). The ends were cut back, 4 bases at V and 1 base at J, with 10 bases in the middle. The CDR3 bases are TGTGCCAGCAGCCTCATGGGGGGCACAGATACGCAGTATTTT. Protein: CASSLMGGTDTQYF.

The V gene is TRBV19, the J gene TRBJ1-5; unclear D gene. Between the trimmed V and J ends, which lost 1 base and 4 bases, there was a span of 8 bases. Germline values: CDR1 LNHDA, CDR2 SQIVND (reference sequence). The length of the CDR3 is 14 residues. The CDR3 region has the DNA TGTGCCAGTAGTATAGCGCCGATAAATCAGCCCCAGCATTTT. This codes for CASSIAPINQPQHF.

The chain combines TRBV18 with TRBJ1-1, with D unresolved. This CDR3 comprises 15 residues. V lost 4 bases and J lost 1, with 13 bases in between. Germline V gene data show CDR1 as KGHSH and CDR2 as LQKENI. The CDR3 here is CASSQQSGRNTEAFF. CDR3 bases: TGTGCCAGCTCACAACAATCCGGGAGGAACACTGAAGCTTTCTTT.

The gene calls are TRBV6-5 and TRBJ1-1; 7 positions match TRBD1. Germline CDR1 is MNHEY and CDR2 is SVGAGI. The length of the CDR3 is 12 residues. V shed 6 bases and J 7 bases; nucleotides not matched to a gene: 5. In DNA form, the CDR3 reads TGTGCCAGCAGGGGACAGCCAAGTGAAGCTTTCTTT. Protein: CASRGQPSEAFF.

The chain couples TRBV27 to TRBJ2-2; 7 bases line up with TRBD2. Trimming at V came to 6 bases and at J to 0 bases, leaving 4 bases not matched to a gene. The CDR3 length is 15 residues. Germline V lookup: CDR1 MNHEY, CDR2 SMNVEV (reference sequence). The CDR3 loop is CASSRLAANTGELFF. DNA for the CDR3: TGTGCCAGCAGCAGACTAGCCGCGAACACCGGGGAGCTGTTTTTT.

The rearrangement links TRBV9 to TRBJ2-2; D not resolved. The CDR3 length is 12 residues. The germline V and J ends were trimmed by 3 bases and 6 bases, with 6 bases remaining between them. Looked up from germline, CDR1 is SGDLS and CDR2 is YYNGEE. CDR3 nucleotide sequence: TGTGCCAGCAGCGCCGGTGCCGGGGAGCTGTTTTTT. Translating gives CASSAGAGELFF.

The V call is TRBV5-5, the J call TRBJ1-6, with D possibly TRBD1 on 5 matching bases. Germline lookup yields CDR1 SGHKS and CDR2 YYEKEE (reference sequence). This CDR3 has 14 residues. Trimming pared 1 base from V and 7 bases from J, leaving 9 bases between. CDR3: CASSLQGINSPLHF. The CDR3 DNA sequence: TGTGCCAGCAGCTTGCAGGGCATAAATTCACCCCTCCACTTT.

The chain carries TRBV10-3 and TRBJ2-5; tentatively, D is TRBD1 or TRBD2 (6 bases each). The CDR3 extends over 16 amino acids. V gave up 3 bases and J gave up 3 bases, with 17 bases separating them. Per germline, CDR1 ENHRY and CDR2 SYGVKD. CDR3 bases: TGTGCCATCAGTGAACGGGGGCGGGTAGGGGAAGAGACCCAGTACTTC. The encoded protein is CAISERGRVGEETQYF.

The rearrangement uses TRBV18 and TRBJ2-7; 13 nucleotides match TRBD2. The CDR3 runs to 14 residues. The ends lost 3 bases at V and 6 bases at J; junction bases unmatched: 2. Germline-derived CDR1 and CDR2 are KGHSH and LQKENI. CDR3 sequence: CASSPGLAGVEQYF. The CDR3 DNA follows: TGTGCCAGCTCACCTGGACTAGCGGGAGTCGAGCAGTACTTC.

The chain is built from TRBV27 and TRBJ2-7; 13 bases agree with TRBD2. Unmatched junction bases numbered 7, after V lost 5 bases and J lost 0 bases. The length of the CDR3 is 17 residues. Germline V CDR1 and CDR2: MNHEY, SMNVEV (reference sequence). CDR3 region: CASSGQTSGRHSYEQYF. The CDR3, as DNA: TGTGCCAGCAGTGGCCAGACTAGCGGGAGGCACTCCTACGAGCAGTACTTC.

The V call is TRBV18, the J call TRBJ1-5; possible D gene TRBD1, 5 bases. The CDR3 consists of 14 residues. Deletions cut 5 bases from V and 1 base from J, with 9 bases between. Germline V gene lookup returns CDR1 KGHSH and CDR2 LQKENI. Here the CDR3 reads CASSAGQSNQPQHF. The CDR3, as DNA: TGTGCCAGCTCAGCAGGGCAGAGCAATCAGCCCCAGCATTTT. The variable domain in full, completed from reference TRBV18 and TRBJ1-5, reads NAGVMQNPRHLVRRRGQEARLRCSPMKGHSHVYWYRQLPEEGLKFMVYLQKENIIDESGMPKERFSAEFPKEGPSILRIQQVVRGDSAAYFCASSAGQSNQPQHFGDGTRLSIL.

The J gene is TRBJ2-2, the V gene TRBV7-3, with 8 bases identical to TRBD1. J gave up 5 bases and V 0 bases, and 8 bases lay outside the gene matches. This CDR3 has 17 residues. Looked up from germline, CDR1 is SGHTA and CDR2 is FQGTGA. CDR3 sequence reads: CASSLTFRGPRTGELFF. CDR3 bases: TGTGCCAGCAGCTTAACTTTCAGGGGGCCCAGAACCGGGGAGCTGTTTTTT. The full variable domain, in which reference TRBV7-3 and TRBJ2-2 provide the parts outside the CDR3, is GAGVSQTPSNKVTEKGKYVELRCDPISGHTALYWYRQSLGQGPEFLIYFQGTGAADDSGLPNDRFFAVRPEGSVSTLKIQRTERGDSAVYLCASSLTFRGPRTGELFFGEGSRLTVL.

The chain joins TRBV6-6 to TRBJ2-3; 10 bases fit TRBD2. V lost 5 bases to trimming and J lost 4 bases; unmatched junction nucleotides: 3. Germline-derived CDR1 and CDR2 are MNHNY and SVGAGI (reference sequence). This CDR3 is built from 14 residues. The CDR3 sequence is CASSLAGVADTQYF. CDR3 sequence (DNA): TGTGCCAGCAGTCTAGCGGGAGTCGCAGATACGCAGTATTTT.

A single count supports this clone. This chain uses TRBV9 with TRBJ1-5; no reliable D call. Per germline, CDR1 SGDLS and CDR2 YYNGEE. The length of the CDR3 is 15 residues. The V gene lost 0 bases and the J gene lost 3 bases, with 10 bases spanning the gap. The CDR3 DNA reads TGTGCCAGCAGCGTAGGGGCCTCCAACAATCAGCCCCAGCATTTT. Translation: CASSVGASNNQPQHF.

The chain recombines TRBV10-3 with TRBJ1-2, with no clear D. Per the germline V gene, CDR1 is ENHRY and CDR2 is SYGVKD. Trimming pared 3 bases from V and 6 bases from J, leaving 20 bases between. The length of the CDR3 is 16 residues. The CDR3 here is CAISDEPDGLLHGYTF. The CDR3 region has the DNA TGTGCCATCAGTGACGAACCCGATGGACTGTTACATGGCTACACCTTC.

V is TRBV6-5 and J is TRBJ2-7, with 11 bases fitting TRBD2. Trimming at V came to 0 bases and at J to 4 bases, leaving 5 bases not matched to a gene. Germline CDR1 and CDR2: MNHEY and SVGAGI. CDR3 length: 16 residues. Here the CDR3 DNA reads TGTGCCAGCAGTTACTCTGCTAGCGGGAGGTCTTACGAGCAGTACTTC. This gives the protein CASSYSASGRSYEQYF.

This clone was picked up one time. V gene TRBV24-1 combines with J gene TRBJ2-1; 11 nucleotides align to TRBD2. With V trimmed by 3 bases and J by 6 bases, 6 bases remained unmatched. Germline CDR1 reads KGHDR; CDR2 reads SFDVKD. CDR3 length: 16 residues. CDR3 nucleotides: TGTGCCACCAGTGATATGACTAGCGGGACCCCCAATGAGCAGTTCTTC. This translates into CATSDMTSGTPNEQFF.

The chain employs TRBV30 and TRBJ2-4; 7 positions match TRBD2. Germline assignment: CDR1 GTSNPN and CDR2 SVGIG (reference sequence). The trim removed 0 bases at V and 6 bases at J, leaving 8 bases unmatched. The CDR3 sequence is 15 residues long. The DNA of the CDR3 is TGTGCCTGGAGTGTTAGCGGGTCGGGCGGAAACATTCAGTACTTC. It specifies CAWSVSGSGGNIQYF.

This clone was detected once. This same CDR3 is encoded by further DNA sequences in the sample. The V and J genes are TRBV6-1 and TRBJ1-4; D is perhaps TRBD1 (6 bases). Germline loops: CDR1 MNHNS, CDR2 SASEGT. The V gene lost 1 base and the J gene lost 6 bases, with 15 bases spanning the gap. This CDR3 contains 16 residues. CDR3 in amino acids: CASSEGFGGPDEKLFF. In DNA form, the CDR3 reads TGTGCCAGCAGTGAAGGCTTCGGGGGGCCGGATGAAAAACTGTTTTTT.

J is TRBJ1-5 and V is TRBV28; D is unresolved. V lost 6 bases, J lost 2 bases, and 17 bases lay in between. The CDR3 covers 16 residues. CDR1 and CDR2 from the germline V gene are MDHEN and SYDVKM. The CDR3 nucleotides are TGTGCCAGCAGAACGACCCGGAGACTCGGCAATCAGCCCCAGCATTTT. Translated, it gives CASRTTRRLGNQPQHF.

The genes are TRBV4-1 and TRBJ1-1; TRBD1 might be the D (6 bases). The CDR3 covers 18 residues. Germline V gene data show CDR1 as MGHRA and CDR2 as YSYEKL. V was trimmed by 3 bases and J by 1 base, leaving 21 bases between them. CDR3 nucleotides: TGCGCCAGCAGCCACAGGGGTGTGGGACCAATTTCGAACACTGAAGCTTTCTTT. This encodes CASSHRGVGPISNTEAFF.

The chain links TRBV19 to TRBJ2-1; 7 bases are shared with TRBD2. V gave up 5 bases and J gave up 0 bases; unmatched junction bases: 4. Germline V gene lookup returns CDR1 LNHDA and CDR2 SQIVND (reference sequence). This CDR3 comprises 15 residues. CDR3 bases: TGTGCCAGTAGTTCCGGGACTAACTCCTACAATGAGCAGTTCTTC. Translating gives CASSSGTNSYNEQFF.

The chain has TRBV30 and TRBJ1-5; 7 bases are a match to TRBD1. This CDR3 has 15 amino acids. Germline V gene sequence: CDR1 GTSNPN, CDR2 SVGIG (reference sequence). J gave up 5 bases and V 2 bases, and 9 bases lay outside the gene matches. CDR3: CAWSRTGPWDQPQHF. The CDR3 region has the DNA TGTGCCTGGAGTCGGACAGGTCCTTGGGATCAGCCCCAGCATTTT.